The source of this T cell receptor beta chain is a study of blood T cell repertoires in COVID-19. The table came from immunoSEQ multiplex PCR; TCRdb's copy has only in-frame clones and leaves some out. The table records 75,000 to 100,000 clones, 75% to 90% of them present only once. CDR1 LNHNV and CDR2 YYDKDF come from the germline V gene (reference sequence). This CDR3 comprises 18 residues. Trimming cost V 2 bases and J 3 bases; bases outside gene matches: 10. This clone was found once. This chain uses TRBV15 with TRBJ1-5, with 10 bases lining up with TRBD1. The sequenced sample consisted of peripheral blood. The TCR comes from an older man with acute or convalescent COVID-19. The CDR3 spells CATSRHGTGAINNQPQHF. CDR3 sequence (DNA): TGTGCCACCAGCAGACATGGGACAGGGGCAATAAACAATCAGCCCCAGCATTTT.